The 15 T cell receptor beta chains listed next were all sequenced from one sample in a study of blood T cell repertoires in COVID-19. Sequencing was performed with immunoSEQ multiplex PCR; in TCRdb, only in-frame clones are kept and a portion is missing. The table lists roughly 130,000 clones, roughly 85% of them singletons, with around 4% in the top ten. Sample: peripheral blood. Every receptor here comes from a man in his 60s with acute or convalescent COVID-19.

The gene calls are TRBV27 and TRBJ2-5; 11 nucleotides line up with TRBD2. The DNA matches TRBJ2-7 better at its end, which makes the J call doubtful. CDR1 and CDR2 from the germline V gene are MNHEY and SMNVEV (reference sequence). This CDR3 is 14 amino acids long. The CDR3 loop is CASRPGTSGYEQYF. The DNA of the CDR3 is TGTGCCAGCAGACCCGGGACTAGCGGCTACGAGCAGTACTTC.

The gene calls are TRBV3-1 (or the pseudogene TRBV3-2) and TRBJ2-1; 10 bases align to TRBD2. In germline, CDR1 is LGHDT, CDR2 YNNKEL (reference sequence). The V segment lost 1 base and the J segment 7 bases; nucleotides outside the gene matches: 4. The CDR3 runs 15 residues. Written as DNA, the CDR3 is TGTGCCAGCAGCCAAGCTAGCGGGAGTGTGAATGAGCAGTTCTTC. Translation gives CASSQASGSVNEQFF.

This rearrangement joins TRBV10-3 to TRBJ1-3; D gene unclear. Germline-derived CDR1 and CDR2 are ENHRY and SYGVKD. This CDR3 has 14 residues. V was shortened by 6 bases and J by 0 bases, with 9 bases between the two germline ends. CDR3 nucleotide sequence: TGTGCCATCAGAGACACGAGCTCTGGAAACACCATATATTTT. This encodes CAIRDTSSGNTIYF.

The rearrangement links TRBV6-1 to TRBJ1-2; 8 nucleotides match TRBD1. Unmatched junction bases numbered 6, after V lost 1 base and J lost 2 bases. The CDR3 is made up of 16 amino acids. Germline assignment: CDR1 MNHNS and CDR2 SASEGT. The CDR3 DNA reads TGTGCCAGCAGTGAAGGGCAGGGGGCCGCAAACTATGGCTACACCTTC. It yields the protein CASSEGQGAANYGYTF.

V is TRBV4-3 and J is TRBJ2-1; D perhaps matches TRBD2 (5 bases). Germline V gene lookup returns CDR1 LGHNA and CDR2 YSLEER. The CDR3 spans 15 residues. The V end was cut by 1 base, the J end by 12 bases, with 19 bases between. CDR3 loop: CASSQGELFAGGQFF. CDR3 in DNA: TGCGCCAGCAGCCAAGGAGAACTTTTCGCAGGAGGGCAGTTCTTC.

The V call is TRBV5-8, the J call TRBJ2-3; no firm D call. Trimming stripped 5 bases from V and 1 base from J, with 14 bases between. The germline V gene has CDR1 SGHTS and CDR2 YDEGEE. The CDR3 is 15 amino acids. The CDR3 region is CASRRPNLGTDTQYF. DNA for the CDR3: TGTGCCAGCAGGAGGCCAAATCTCGGCACAGATACGCAGTATTTT.

In this sample, this clone turned up a few times. This sequence joins TRBV7-2 and TRBJ2-3, with 9 bases lining up with TRBD2. CDR1 and CDR2 (germline): SGHTA, FQGNSA. The CDR3 sequence is 15 residues long. J was trimmed by 4 bases and V by 5 bases; bases with no gene match: 7. CDR3 nucleotides: TGTGCCAGCAGCGGAATAGCGGGAGTCCCAGATACGCAGTATTTT. It specifies CASSGIAGVPDTQYF.

V usage is TRBV7-2 and J usage is TRBJ1-2, with D tentatively TRBD1 (6 bases). Between the trimmed V and J ends, which lost 1 base and 6 bases, there was a span of 18 bases. This CDR3 region has 16 residues. Germline assignment: CDR1 SGHTA and CDR2 FQGNSA. The CDR3 is CASSLERGLSRHGYTF. CDR3 nucleotides: TGTGCCAGCAGCTTAGAAAGGGGGTTGAGTAGGCATGGCTACACCTTC.

CDR3 DNA: TGTGCCAGCAGCTTAGATCAGGGGCCCCAGCATTTT. This translates into CASSLDQGPQHF. The chain is built from TRBV11-2 and TRBJ1-5; D is perhaps TRBD1 (5 bases). The V end was cut by 0 bases, the J end by 9 bases, with 6 bases between. CDR3 length: 12 amino acids. Per the germline V gene, CDR1 is SGHAT and CDR2 is FQNNGV.

V usage is TRBV28 and J usage is TRBJ2-3, with 9 bases matching TRBD1. The CDR3 contains 16 residues. After removal of 4 bases from V and 1 base from J, the junction contained 6 bases not matched to a gene. CDR1 is MDHEN and CDR2 is SYDVKM in the germline V gene. The CDR3 loop is CASSSPRDRGTDTQYF. The DNA of the CDR3 is TGTGCCAGCAGTTCACCAAGGGACAGGGGCACAGATACGCAGTATTTT.

The genes are TRBV5-6 and TRBJ1-4; 10 nucleotides align to TRBD1. The CDR3 has 14 amino acids. The ends lost 4 bases at V and 7 bases at J; junction bases unmatched: 4. Germline V CDR1 and CDR2: SGHDT, YYEEEE. This CDR3 reads CASSLGQGFEKLFF. CDR3 sequence (DNA): TGTGCCAGCAGCCTGGGACAGGGGTTTGAAAAACTGTTTTTT.

To note about this clone: The same CDR3 can be traced to other DNA sequences in this sample. This chain connects TRBV7-6 to TRBJ1-5; maybe TRBD1 (5 bases). In germline, CDR1 is SGHVS, CDR2 FNYEAQ. V was trimmed by 1 base and J by 1 base, leaving 17 bases between them. This CDR3 region has 18 residues. CDR3 coding DNA: TGTGCCAGCAGCTTAGGGGCCGGGGGGGGAAGGAGCAATCAGCCCCAGCATTTT. It encodes CASSLGAGGGRSNQPQHF. Complete variable domain (other parts from reference TRBV7-6 and TRBJ1-5): GAGVSQSPRYKVTKRGQDVALRCDPISGHVSLYWYRQALGQGPEFLTYFNYEAQQDKSGLPNDRFSAERPEGSISTLTIQRTEQRDSAMYRCASSLGAGGGRSNQPQHFGDGTRLSIL.

The rearrangement links TRBV6-2 or TRBV6-3 to TRBJ1-2; 8 nucleotides align to TRBD1. In germline, CDR1 is MNHEY, CDR2 SVGEGT. The length of the CDR3 is 15 residues. V was pared by 5 bases and J by 8 bases, with 13 bases of the junction left unmatched. The CDR3 spells CASSTGQGGLRGYTF. The CDR3 nucleotides read TGTGCCAGCAGTACCGGACAGGGAGGGCTTCGAGGCTACACCTTC.

V is TRBV5-5 and J is TRBJ1-3, with a tentative D call TRBD1 (5 bases). V lost 3 bases to trimming and J lost 4 bases, with 11 bases between them. CDR1 SGHKS and CDR2 YYEKEE come from the germline V gene (reference sequence). The CDR3 has 14 residues. The chain's CDR3 is CASSYPGIGNTIYF. The CDR3 bases are TGTGCCAGCAGCTATCCAGGGATAGGAAACACCATATATTTT. The whole variable domain, remainder taken from reference TRBV5-5 and TRBJ1-3, is DAGVTQSPTHLIKTRGQQVTLRCSPISGHKSVSWYQQVLGQGPQFIFQYYEKEERGRGNFPDRFSARQFPNYSSELNVNALLLGDSALYLCASSYPGIGNTIYFGEGSWLTVV.

The chain combines TRBV5-5 with TRBJ1-5; D is undetermined. V lost 1 base to trimming and J lost 6 bases, with 8 bases between them. CDR1 SGHKS and CDR2 YYEKEE come from the germline V gene (reference sequence). The CDR3 totals 13 residues. The DNA for the CDR3 is TGTGCCAGCAGCTTGCTCGGGGTTCAGCCCCAGCATTTT. Translated: CASSLLGVQPQHF.